Shown below are 11 T cell receptor beta chains from a single sample sequenced in a study of cytomegalovirus exposure and HLA in healthy donors. It was with 60 Vbeta and 13 Jbeta primers that the PCR ran. Generated by immunoSEQ multiplex PCR, the TCRdb table keeps only in-frame clones and is missing some. This sample yields 95,000 to 100,000 clones, of which about 80% are seen a single time; 1.5% to 2% belongs to the top ten. The sequencing input was PBMCs. The receptors shown here come from a man aged 35-49 years in good health and CMV-seronegative.

V usage is TRBV6-4 and J usage is TRBJ2-3; 9 nucleotides agree with TRBD1. The V and J ends lost 2 bases and 4 bases, in that order; junction bases with no gene match: 4. The germline V gene encodes CDR1 MRHNA and CDR2 SNTAGT. The CDR3 covers 15 residues. CDR3 nucleotide sequence: TGTGCCAGCAGTGACGGGACAGGGTGGGCAGATACGCAGTATTTT. Its translation: CASSDGTGWADTQYF.

This clone was picked up a small number of times. The chain has TRBV6-1 and TRBJ1-1; D gene ambiguous. CDR1 and CDR2 (germline): MNHNS, SASEGT. V gave up 6 bases and J gave up 5 bases, with 16 bases separating them. This CDR3 is built from 14 residues. In nucleotides, the CDR3 is TGTGCCAGCAGCCCGAAGTCGGAACAGACTGAAGCTTTCTTT. The encoded protein is CASSPKSEQTEAFF.

The chain couples TRBV7-2 to TRBJ2-3; D possibly corresponds to TRBD2 (5 bases). CDR3 length equals 13 residues. CDR1 is SGHTA, CDR2 FQGNSA, per germline. V was trimmed by 5 bases and J by 3 bases, leaving 9 bases between them. The CDR3 DNA follows: TGTGCCAGCAGCACCCCGGGGACAGATACGCAGTATTTT. Its translation is CASSTPGTDTQYF. Using reference TRBV7-2 and TRBJ2-3 for the parts outside the CDR3, the full variable domain is GAGVSQSPSNKVTEKGKDVELRCDPISGHTALYWYRQSLGQGLEFLIYFQGNSAPDKSGLPSDRFSAERTGGSVSTLTIQRTQQEDSAVYLCASSTPGTDTQYFGPGTRLTVL.

The genes are TRBV5-5 and TRBJ1-1, with D perhaps matching TRBD1 (5 bases). CDR1 SGHKS and CDR2 YYEKEE come from the germline V gene (reference sequence). The CDR3 totals 13 residues. Trimming stripped 3 bases from V and 8 bases from J, with 14 bases between. The chain's CDR3 is CASSSGGRREAFF. As DNA, the CDR3 is TGTGCCAGCAGCTCGGGGGGACGGAGAGAAGCTTTCTTT.

This sequence joins TRBV7-6 and TRBJ2-5, with 12 bases matching TRBD1. Germline CDR1 is SGHVS and CDR2 is FNYEAQ. The trim removed 1 base at V and 5 bases at J, leaving 5 bases unmatched. The CDR3 length is 16 residues. The CDR3 sequence: CASSLVGTGGYETQYF. CDR3 bases: TGTGCCAGCAGCTTAGTTGGGACAGGGGGCTATGAGACCCAGTACTTC.

The chain combines TRBV5-1 with TRBJ2-7, with a weak D call TRBD1 (6 bases). The CDR3 extends over 16 amino acids. Per the germline V gene, CDR1 is SGHRS and CDR2 is YFSETQ. V dropped 0 bases and J dropped 1 base, with 14 bases sitting between them. Here the CDR3 DNA reads TGCGCCAGCAGCTTGGAGGGCAGGGGATTGTCCTACGAGCAGTACTTC. Protein product: CASSLEGRGLSYEQYF.

The chain links TRBV28 to TRBJ2-1; D perhaps matches TRBD2 (5 bases). The CDR3 runs 15 residues. Germline CDR1 reads MDHEN; CDR2 reads SYDVKM. Trimming stripped 2 bases from V and 4 bases from J, with 12 bases between. CDR3 sequence reads: CASSLNALAYNEQFF. DNA of the CDR3: TGTGCCAGCAGTTTAAACGCCCTAGCTTACAATGAGCAGTTCTTC.

This sequence joins TRBV9 and TRBJ2-3, with 7 bases that match TRBD2. CDR1 and CDR2 (germline): SGDLS, YYNGEE. CDR3 size: 16 residues. V shed 4 bases, J shed 2 bases, and the junction held 10 bases outside the gene matches. In nucleotides, the CDR3 is TGTGCCAGCAGCCGTGGAGAAGCGGGGAACACAGATACGCAGTATTTT. Translating gives CASSRGEAGNTDTQYF.

V gene TRBV28 combines with J gene TRBJ1-1; 7 nucleotides align to TRBD1. The V segment lost 2 bases and the J segment 10 bases; nucleotides outside the gene matches: 19. This CDR3 has 17 amino acids. Germline CDR1 is MDHEN and CDR2 is SYDVKM. Written as DNA, the CDR3 is TGTGCCAGCAGTTTAACTCCAGGGGGAGAAGCCGGGAGGGGAGCTTTCTTT. It encodes CASSLTPGGEAGRGAFF.

The gene calls are TRBV5-1 and TRBJ2-7; perhaps TRBD2 as D (6 bases). V was pared by 4 bases and J by 5 bases, with 19 bases between. CDR3 length: 15 amino acids. Germline V lookup: CDR1 SGHRS, CDR2 YFSETQ. CDR3 sequence reads: CASSVYPSVIDEQYF. The CDR3 DNA follows: TGCGCCAGCAGCGTCTACCCTAGCGTAATCGACGAGCAGTACTTC.

In its sample, this clone was seen once. The chain employs TRBV6-1 and TRBJ1-2, with 7 bases aligning to TRBD1. CDR3 length: 13 amino acids. Trimming at V came to 10 bases and at J to 5 bases, leaving 10 bases not matched to a gene. CDR1 is MNHNS and CDR2 is SASEGT in the germline V gene. CDR3 coding DNA: TGTGCCACCTATGGGACAGTCTCTTATGGCTACACCTTC. This sequence encodes CATYGTVSYGYTF.